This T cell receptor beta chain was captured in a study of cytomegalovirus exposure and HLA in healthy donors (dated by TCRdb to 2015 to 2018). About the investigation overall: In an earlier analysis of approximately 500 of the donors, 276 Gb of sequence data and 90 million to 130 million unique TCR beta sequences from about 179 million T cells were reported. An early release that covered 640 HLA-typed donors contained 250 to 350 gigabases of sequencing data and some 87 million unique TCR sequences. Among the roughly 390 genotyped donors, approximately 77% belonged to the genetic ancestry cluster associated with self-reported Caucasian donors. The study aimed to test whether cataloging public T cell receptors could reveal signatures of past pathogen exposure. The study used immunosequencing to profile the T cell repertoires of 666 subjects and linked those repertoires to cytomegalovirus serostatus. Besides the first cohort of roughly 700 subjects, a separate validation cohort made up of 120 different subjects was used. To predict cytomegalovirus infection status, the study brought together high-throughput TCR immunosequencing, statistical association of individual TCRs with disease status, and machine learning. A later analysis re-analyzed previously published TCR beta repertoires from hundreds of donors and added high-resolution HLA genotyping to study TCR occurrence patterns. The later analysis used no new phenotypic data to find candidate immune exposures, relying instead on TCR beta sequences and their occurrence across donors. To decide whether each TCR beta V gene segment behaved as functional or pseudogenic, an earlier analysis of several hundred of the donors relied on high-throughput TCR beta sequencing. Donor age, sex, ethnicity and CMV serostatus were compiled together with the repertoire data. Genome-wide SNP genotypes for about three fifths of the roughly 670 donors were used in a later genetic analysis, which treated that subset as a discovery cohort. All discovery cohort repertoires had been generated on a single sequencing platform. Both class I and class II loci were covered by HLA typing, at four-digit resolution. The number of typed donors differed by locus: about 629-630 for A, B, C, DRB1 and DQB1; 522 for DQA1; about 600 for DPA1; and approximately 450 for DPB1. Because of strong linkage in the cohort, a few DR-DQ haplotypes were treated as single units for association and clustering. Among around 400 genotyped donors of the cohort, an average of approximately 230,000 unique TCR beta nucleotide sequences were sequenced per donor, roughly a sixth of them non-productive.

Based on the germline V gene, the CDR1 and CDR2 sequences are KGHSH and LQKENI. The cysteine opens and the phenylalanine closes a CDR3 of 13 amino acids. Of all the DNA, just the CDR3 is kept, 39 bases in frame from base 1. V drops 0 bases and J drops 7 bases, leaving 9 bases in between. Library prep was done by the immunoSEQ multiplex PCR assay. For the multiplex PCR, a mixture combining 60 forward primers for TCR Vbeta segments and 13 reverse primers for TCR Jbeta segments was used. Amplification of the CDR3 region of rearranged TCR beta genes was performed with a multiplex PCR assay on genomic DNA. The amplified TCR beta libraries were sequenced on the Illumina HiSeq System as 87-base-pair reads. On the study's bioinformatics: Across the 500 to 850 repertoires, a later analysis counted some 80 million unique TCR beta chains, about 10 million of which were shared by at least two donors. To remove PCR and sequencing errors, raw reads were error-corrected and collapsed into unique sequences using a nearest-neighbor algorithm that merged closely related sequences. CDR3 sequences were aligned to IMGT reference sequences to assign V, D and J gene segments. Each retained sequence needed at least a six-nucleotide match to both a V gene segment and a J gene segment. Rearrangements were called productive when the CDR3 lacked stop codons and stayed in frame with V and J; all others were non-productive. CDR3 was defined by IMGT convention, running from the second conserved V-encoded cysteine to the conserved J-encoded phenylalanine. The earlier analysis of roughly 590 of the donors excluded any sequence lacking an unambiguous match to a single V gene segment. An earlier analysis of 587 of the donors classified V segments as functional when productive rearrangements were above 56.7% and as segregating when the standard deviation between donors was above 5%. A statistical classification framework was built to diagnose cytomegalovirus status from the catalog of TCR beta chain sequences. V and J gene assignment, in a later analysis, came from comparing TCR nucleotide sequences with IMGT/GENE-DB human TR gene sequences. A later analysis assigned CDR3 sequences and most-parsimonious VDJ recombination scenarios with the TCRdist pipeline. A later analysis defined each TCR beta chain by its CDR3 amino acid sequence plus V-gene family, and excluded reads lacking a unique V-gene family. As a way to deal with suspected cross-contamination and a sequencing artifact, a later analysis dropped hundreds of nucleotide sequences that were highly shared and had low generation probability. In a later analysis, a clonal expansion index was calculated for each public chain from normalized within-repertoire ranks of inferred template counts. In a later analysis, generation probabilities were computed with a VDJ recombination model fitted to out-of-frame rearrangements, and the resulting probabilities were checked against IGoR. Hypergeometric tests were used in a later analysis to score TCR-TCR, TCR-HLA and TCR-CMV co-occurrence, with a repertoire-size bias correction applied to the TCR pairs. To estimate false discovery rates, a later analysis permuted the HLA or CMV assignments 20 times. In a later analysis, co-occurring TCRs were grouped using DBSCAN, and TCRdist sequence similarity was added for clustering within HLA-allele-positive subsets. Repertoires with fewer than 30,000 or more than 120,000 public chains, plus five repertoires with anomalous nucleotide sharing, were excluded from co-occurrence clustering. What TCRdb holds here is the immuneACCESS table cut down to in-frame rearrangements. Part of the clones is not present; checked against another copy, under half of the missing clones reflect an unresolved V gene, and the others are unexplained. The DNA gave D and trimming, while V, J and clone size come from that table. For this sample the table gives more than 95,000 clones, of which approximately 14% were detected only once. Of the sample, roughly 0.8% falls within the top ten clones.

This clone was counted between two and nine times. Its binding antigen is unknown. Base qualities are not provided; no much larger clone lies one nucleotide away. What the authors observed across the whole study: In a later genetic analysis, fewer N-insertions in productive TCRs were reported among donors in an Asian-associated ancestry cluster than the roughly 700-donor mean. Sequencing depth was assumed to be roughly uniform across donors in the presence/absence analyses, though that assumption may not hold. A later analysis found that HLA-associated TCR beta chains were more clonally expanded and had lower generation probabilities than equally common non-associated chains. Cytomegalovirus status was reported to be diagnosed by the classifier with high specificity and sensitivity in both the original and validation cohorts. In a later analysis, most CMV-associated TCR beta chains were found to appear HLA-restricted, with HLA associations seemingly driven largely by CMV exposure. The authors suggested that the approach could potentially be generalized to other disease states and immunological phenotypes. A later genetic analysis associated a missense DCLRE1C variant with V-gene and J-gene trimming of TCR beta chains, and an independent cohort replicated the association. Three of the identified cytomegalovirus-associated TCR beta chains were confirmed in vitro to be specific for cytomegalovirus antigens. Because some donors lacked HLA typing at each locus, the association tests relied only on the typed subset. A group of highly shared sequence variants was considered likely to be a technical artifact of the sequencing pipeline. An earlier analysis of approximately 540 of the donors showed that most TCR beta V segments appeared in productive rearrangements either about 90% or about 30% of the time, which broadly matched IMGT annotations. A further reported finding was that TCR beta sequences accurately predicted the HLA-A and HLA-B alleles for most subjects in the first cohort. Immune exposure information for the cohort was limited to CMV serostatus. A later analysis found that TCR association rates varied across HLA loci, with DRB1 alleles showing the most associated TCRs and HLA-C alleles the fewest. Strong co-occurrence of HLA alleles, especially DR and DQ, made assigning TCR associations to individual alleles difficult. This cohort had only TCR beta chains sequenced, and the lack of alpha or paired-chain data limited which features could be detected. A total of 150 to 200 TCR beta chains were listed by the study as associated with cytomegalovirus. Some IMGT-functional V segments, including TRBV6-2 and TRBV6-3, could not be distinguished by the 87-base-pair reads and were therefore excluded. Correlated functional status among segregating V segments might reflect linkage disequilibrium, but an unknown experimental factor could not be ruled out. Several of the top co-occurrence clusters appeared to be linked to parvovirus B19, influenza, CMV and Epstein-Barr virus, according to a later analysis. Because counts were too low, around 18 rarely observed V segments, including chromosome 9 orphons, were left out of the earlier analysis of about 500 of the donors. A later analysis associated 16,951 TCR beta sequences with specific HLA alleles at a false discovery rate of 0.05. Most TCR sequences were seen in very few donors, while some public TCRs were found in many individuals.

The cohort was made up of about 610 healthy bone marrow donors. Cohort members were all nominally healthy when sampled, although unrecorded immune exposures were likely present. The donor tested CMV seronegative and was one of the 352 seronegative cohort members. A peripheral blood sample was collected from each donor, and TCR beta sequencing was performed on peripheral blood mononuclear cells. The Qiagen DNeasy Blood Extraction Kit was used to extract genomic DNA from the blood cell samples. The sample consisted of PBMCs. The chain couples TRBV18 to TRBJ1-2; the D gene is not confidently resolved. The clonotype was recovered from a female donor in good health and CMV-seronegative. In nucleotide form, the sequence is TGTGCCAGCTCACCACCGGTGAGGGTTGGCTACACCTTC. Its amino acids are CASSPPVRVGYTF.